This T cell receptor (beta chain) was profiled in a study of T cells after yellow fever vaccination. V lost 0 bases, J lost 2 bases, and 8 bases lay in between. Germline V gene lookup returns CDR1 MNHEY and CDR2 SMNVEV (reference sequence). The CDR3 covers 15 residues. TCR cDNA was made by 5'RACE template switching, adding a universal primer site and UMIs. From the 5' RACE reads, TCRdb called clonotypes with MiXCR, one entry per CDR3 protein. The table includes approximately 510,000 distinct CDR3 sequences, just over 20% detected once. This clonotype was seen a handful of times. V is TRBV27 and J is TRBJ2-1; D may correspond to TRBD1 or TRBD2 (6 bases each). The sequence derives from a man younger than 30 who received the YFV17D yellow fever vaccine. The sequences come from PBMCs, collected roughly 20 days after the first yellow fever vaccination. The DNA of the CDR3 is TGTGCCAGCAGTTTATCGGAGGGGGCCTACAATGAGCAGTTCTTC. It yields the protein CASSLSEGAYNEQFF.